There are many counts of the clone carrying this TCR beta chain. This sample was included in a study of human T cells and chemical hapten exposure. TCRdb redid the calling of the RACE reads with MiXCR, one entry per CDR3 protein. The table has 300,000 to 450,000 distinct CDR3 sequences, 5% to 6.5% seen once; the top ten hold just over 2.5%. Time point meaning: pre-sensitization, week 0. Stated treatment: therapeutic diphenylcyclopropenone sensitization with weekly scalp DPC. Unfractionated whole blood was the source of the extracted total RNA. J was trimmed by 5 bases and V by 7 bases; bases with no gene match: 5. This CDR3 spans 12 amino acids. CDR1 and CDR2 from the germline V gene are SQVTM and ANQGSEA.

The clonotype originates from a woman between 50 and 59 years old with alopecia areata. Some clones in this sample may be carry-over from other donors' samples. The J gene is TRBJ2-3, the V gene TRBV29-1; TRBD2 agrees at 8 bases. Sample: whole blood, taken in connection with sensitization to the hapten diphenylcyclopropenone (DPC). CDR3 in amino acids: CSGKREKDTQYF. The CDR3 DNA reads TGCAGCGGAAAGCGGGAGAAAGATACGCAGTATTTT.